These 16 T cell receptor beta chains share one sample of origin, sequenced in a study of blood T cell repertoires in COVID-19. Data came from immunoSEQ multiplex PCR; TCRdb stores just in-frame clones and leaves some out. The table lists over 55,000 clones, around 85% of them singletons, with 20% to 25% in the top ten. The sequenced sample was peripheral blood. Receptors originate from a man in his forties or fifties with acute or convalescent COVID-19.

The chain combines TRBV11-3 with TRBJ2-1; 7 nucleotides match TRBD1. The ends lost 5 bases at V and 1 base at J; junction bases unmatched: 5. The CDR3 runs to 15 residues. Germline CDR1 is SGHNT and CDR2 is YENEEA. CDR3 nucleotides: TGTGCCAGCAGCCCACGACAGGGATCCTACAATGAGCAGTTCTTC. It yields the protein CASSPRQGSYNEQFF.

The chain has TRBV19 and TRBJ1-2, with 10 nucleotides matching TRBD1. The CDR3 spans 16 residues. Germline CDR1 and CDR2: LNHDA and SQIVND (reference sequence). Trimming at V came to 2 bases and at J to 7 bases, leaving 10 bases not matched to a gene. CDR3: CASSIPPGQGLSGYTF. The CDR3 nucleotides are TGTGCCAGTAGTATACCCCCGGGACAGGGGCTTTCTGGCTACACCTTC.

The rearrangement links TRBV5-1 to TRBJ2-7; no clear D gene. The CDR3 contains 13 residues. The V gene's germline CDR1 is SGHRS and CDR2 YFSETQ. Trimming stripped 2 bases from V and 10 bases from J, with 16 bases between. The DNA of the CDR3 is TGCGCCAGCAGCTTTAATACACCCTTTGCTCAGTACTTC. This codes for CASSFNTPFAQYF.

J is TRBJ2-2 and V is TRBV11-2; weak D call: TRBD1 (5 bases). In germline, CDR1 is SGHAT, CDR2 FQNNGV. V was cut by 0 bases and J by 1 base, with 9 bases left in between. CDR3 length: 16 residues. The CDR3 nucleotides read TGTGCCAGCAGCTTAGACGGACACTTGAACACCGGGGAGCTGTTTTTT. It translates to CASSLDGHLNTGELFF.

The J gene is TRBJ1-5, the V gene TRBV6-5; a weak D match, TRBD1 (6 bases). Germline V CDR1 and CDR2: MNHEY, SVGAGI. This CDR3 has 14 amino acids. V lost 6 bases and J lost 6, with 15 bases in between. The CDR3 reads CASSPWGLGQPQHF. CDR3 nucleotides: TGTGCCAGCAGCCCGTGGGGGCTCGGTCAGCCCCAGCATTTT.

The V and J genes are TRBV5-5 and TRBJ2-7; TRBD2 matches at 7 bases. The CDR3 is 18 amino acids. CDR1 SGHKS and CDR2 YYEKEE come from the germline V gene (reference sequence). The J segment lost 2 bases and the V segment lost 0 bases, leaving 14 bases of the junction unmatched. For the CDR3, the DNA is TGTGCCAGCAGCTTGGATTATATGGTGGCGGGGGACCCCTACGAGCAGTACGTC. Protein: CASSLDYMVAGDPYEQYV.

The DNA of the CDR3 is TGTGCCTGGAGTTCACGGGACAGACTGAACACTGAAGCTTTCTTT. Translating gives CAWSSRDRLNTEAFF. The J gene is TRBJ1-1, the V gene TRBV30; 7 bases fit TRBD1. The V segment lost 2 bases and the J segment 0 bases; nucleotides outside the gene matches: 6. CDR1 and CDR2 (germline): GTSNPN, SVGIG (reference sequence). The CDR3 extends over 15 amino acids.

V and J are TRBV10-1 and TRBJ2-4; TRBD1 aligns across 12 bases. The germline gives CDR1 WNHNN, CDR2 SYGVQD (reference sequence). The trim removed 4 bases at V and 12 bases at J, leaving 4 bases unmatched. This CDR3 is 13 amino acids long. CDR3 loop: CASSAGTGGTQYF. The CDR3 region has the DNA TGCGCCAGCAGTGCCGGGACAGGGGGCACTCAGTACTTC.

V usage is TRBV20-1 and J usage is TRBJ2-1; no firm D call. CDR1 and CDR2 (germline): DFQATT, SNEGSKA (reference sequence). V was trimmed by 3 bases and J by 3 bases, leaving 9 bases between them. The CDR3 extends over 13 amino acids. CDR3 amino acids: CSASQANYNEQFF. In DNA, the CDR3 is TGCAGTGCTAGTCAGGCTAACTACAATGAGCAGTTCTTC.

The V and J genes are TRBV6-6 and TRBJ2-7; D gene ambiguous. Germline loops: CDR1 MNHNY, CDR2 SVGAGI (reference sequence). Trimming removed 0 bases at V and 0 bases at J, with 9 bases between. The CDR3 has 15 residues. CDR3 in amino acids: CASSYSAASSYEQYF. The DNA for the CDR3 is TGTGCCAGCAGTTACTCAGCTGCTAGCTCCTACGAGCAGTACTTC.

This chain links TRBV5-1 with TRBJ2-7; 8 nucleotides line up with TRBD2. The CDR3 extends over 14 amino acids. Germline V gene sequence: CDR1 SGHRS, CDR2 YFSETQ. V trimming: 1 base; J trimming: 3 bases; junction bases outside the gene matches: 3. The chain's CDR3 is CASSLTGRVYEQYF. The CDR3 DNA sequence: TGCGCCAGCAGCTTGACCGGGAGGGTCTACGAGCAGTACTTC.

This clone was detected once. The J gene is TRBJ2-1, the V gene TRBV5-5; 7 positions match TRBD1. This CDR3 has 15 amino acids. V dropped 3 bases and J dropped 2; count of bases not matched to a gene: 5. The germline V gene encodes CDR1 SGHKS and CDR2 YYEKEE (reference sequence). CDR3 region: CASSYLQGAYNEQFF. The DNA for the CDR3 is TGTGCCAGCAGCTACCTCCAGGGGGCCTACAATGAGCAGTTCTTC. Based on the CDR3 plus reference TRBV5-5 and TRBJ2-1, the full variable domain is DAGVTQSPTHLIKTRGQQVTLRCSPISGHKSVSWYQQVLGQGPQFIFQYYEKEERGRGNFPDRFSARQFPNYSSELNVNALLLGDSALYLCASSYLQGAYNEQFFGPGTRLTVL.

This rearrangement joins TRBV5-1 to TRBJ2-1, with a possible D match to TRBD2 (6 bases). V shed 4 bases and J shed 3 bases, with 8 bases lying between them. The CDR3 spans 13 residues. Per the germline V gene, CDR1 is SGHRS and CDR2 is YFSETQ. This CDR3 reads CASSTGSYNEQFF. In nucleotides, the CDR3 is TGCGCCAGCAGCACCGGGAGCTACAATGAGCAGTTCTTC.

V and J are TRBV4-2 and TRBJ1-4; possible D gene TRBD1, 5 bases. The CDR3 sequence is 15 residues long. V was cut by 3 bases and J by 7 bases, with 15 bases left in between. Germline V CDR1 and CDR2: LGHNA, YNFKEQ. CDR3 sequence: CASSQQGPLGEKLFF. As DNA, the CDR3 is TGTGCCAGCAGCCAGCAGGGTCCTCTGGGTGAAAAACTGTTTTTT.

The V call is TRBV5-5, the J call TRBJ2-3, with 15 bases aligning to TRBD2. The CDR3 has 16 amino acids. Germline values: CDR1 SGHKS, CDR2 YYEKEE (reference sequence). With V trimmed by 5 bases and J by 3 bases, 4 bases remained unmatched. The CDR3 DNA sequence: TGTGCCAGCAGTCATGGGACTAGCGGGAGGACAGATACGCAGTATTTT. Translated: CASSHGTSGRTDTQYF. Full variable domain (rest looked up from reference TRBV5-5 and TRBJ2-3): DAGVTQSPTHLIKTRGQQVTLRCSPISGHKSVSWYQQVLGQGPQFIFQYYEKEERGRGNFPDRFSARQFPNYSSELNVNALLLGDSALYLCASSHGTSGRTDTQYFGPGTRLTVL.

This clone was recorded a few times. The chain uses TRBV2 and TRBJ2-3; D is ambiguous. This CDR3 has 13 amino acids. V was shortened by 3 bases and J by 4 bases, with 8 bases between the two germline ends. Looked up from germline, CDR1 is SNHLY and CDR2 is FYNNEI. CDR3 nucleotide sequence: TGTGCCAGCAGTGATACCCCAGCAGATACGCAGTATTTT. This codes for CASSDTPADTQYF.